The 28 T cell receptor beta chains reported below all come from one sample, sequenced in a study of T-cell reconstitution after alpha-beta-depleted transplantation in children. Molecular barcoding with unique molecular identifiers was used for the TCRbeta library. In TCRdb, the PCR reads were re-called with MiXCR into one record per CDR3 protein. The table has around 700,000 distinct CDR3 sequences, around 12% seen once. Sequenced material: PBMCs, taken before TCRalphabeta/CD19-depleted stem cell transplant. Receptors originate from a girl aged 2-10 years with congenital amegakaryocytic thrombocytopenia, due to receive a stem cell transplant.

This clonotype was recorded a few times. The chain combines TRBV4-1 with TRBJ2-7; D may be TRBD2 (6 bases). CDR1 and CDR2 from the germline V gene are MGHRA and YSYEKL. Trimming left V 3 bases short and J 6 bases short, with 15 bases between. The CDR3 has 14 amino acids. CDR3: CASSQVELASEQYF. The CDR3 DNA reads TGCGCCAGCAGCCAGGTGGAACTAGCCAGCGAGCAGTACTTC.

V is TRBV20-1 and J is TRBJ2-1; no clear D. The V end lost 3 bases, the J end lost 8 bases, and 8 bases lay between the germline ends. Germline CDR1 is DFQATT and CDR2 is SNEGSKA (reference sequence). CDR3 length equals 11 residues. CDR3 sequence (DNA): TGCAGTGCTAGTATCGTCGATGAGCAGTTCTTC. The encoded protein is CSASIVDEQFF.

This clonotype was recorded many times. The rearrangement uses TRBV5-1 and TRBJ2-7, with TRBD1 identical over 7 bases. Germline CDR1 SGHRS, CDR2 YFSETQ. With 2 bases clipped from V and 2 bases from J, the junction kept 7 bases outside the gene matches. This CDR3 is built from 15 residues. The CDR3 protein is CASSFTGTAAYEQYF. The CDR3 nucleotides read TGCGCCAGCAGCTTCACCGGGACAGCAGCCTACGAGCAGTACTTC.

This clonotype has just a few counts. The rearrangement uses TRBV7-2 and TRBJ2-7; perhaps TRBD2 as D (5 bases). CDR3 length: 14 residues. Deletions cut 5 bases from V and 1 base from J, with 12 bases between. Germline CDR1 is SGHTA and CDR2 is FQGNSA. The CDR3 loop reads CASSRGRRSYEQYF. DNA of the CDR3: TGTGCCAGCAGCCGCGGGCGGCGGTCCTACGAGCAGTACTTC.

The chain carries TRBV5-5 and TRBJ1-4; no clear D gene. V gave up 7 bases and J gave up 5 bases, with 15 bases separating them. This CDR3 comprises 14 residues. Germline V lookup: CDR1 SGHKS, CDR2 YYEKEE (reference sequence). CDR3 sequence (DNA): TGTGCCAGCGAGACCCGGGTCCTAAATGAAAAACTGTTTTTT. It encodes CASETRVLNEKLFF. The complete variable domain, with remaining parts taken from reference TRBV5-5 and TRBJ1-4, reads DAGVTQSPTHLIKTRGQQVTLRCSPISGHKSVSWYQQVLGQGPQFIFQYYEKEERGRGNFPDRFSARQFPNYSSELNVNALLLGDSALYLCASETRVLNEKLFFGSGTQLSVL.

About this clonotype itself: Given a much more abundant clone one base away, this may be a read error. The rearrangement uses TRBV20-1 and TRBJ2-1, with D possibly TRBD2 on 5 matching bases. The CDR3 contains 15 residues. Looked up from germline, CDR1 is DFQATT and CDR2 is SNEGSKA (reference sequence). Trimming stripped 2 bases from V and 8 bases from J, with 19 bases between. The DNA of the CDR3 is TGCAGTGCTAGAATCTGGCCAGTGGGAGTGGATGAGCAGTTCTTC. Protein product: CSARIWPVGVDEQFF.

This sequence joins TRBV6-1 and TRBJ2-5; D is possibly TRBD1 or TRBD2 (5 bases each). The CDR3 runs 15 residues. Looked up from germline, CDR1 is MNHNS and CDR2 is SASEGT. Deletions cut 1 base from V and 6 bases from J, with 15 bases between. The CDR3: CASSEENRPGKTQYF. CDR3 coding DNA: TGTGCCAGCAGTGAAGAGAACAGGCCGGGGAAGACCCAGTACTTC.

This clonotype was counted a few times. The rearrangement joins TRBV7-8 to TRBJ1-2; unclear D gene. CDR1 is SGHVS, CDR2 FQNEAQ, per germline. The CDR3 consists of 16 residues. V was shortened by 0 bases and J by 2 bases, with 13 bases between the two germline ends. Here the CDR3 reads CASSLAWAGVNYGYTF. The CDR3, as DNA: TGTGCCAGCAGCTTAGCGTGGGCCGGGGTGAACTATGGCTACACCTTC.

The rearrangement links TRBV18 to TRBJ2-7; 7 bases line up with TRBD1. The CDR3 loop spans 17 amino acids. Germline CDR1 is KGHSH and CDR2 is LQKENI. V lost 0 bases, J lost 6 bases, and 14 bases stayed unmatched. The CDR3 nucleotides are TGTGCCAGCTCACCACCGACAGGGCCTCCCTCCGTTGGCGAGCAGTACTTC. Encoded protein: CASSPPTGPPSVGEQYF.

The chain is built from TRBV2 and TRBJ2-7, with 7 bases fitting TRBD1. Germline assignment: CDR1 SNHLY and CDR2 FYNNEI. V lost 6 bases and J lost 5; bases outside the gene matches: 4. This CDR3 has 12 amino acids. The CDR3 reads CASRGQANEQYF. The CDR3 DNA reads TGTGCCAGCAGAGGACAGGCAAACGAGCAGTACTTC.

The chain employs TRBV7-3 and TRBJ2-5; 8 nucleotides line up with TRBD1. The ends lost 5 bases at V and 4 bases at J; junction bases unmatched: 9. This CDR3 is built from 15 residues. Germline CDR1 SGHTA, CDR2 FQGTGA. The CDR3 sequence: CASSLDQGTGETQYF. The CDR3 nucleotides are TGTGCCAGCAGCCTGGACCAGGGGACAGGAGAGACCCAGTACTTC. Full variable domain (outside the CDR3, taken from reference TRBV7-3 and TRBJ2-5): GAGVSQTPSNKVTEKGKYVELRCDPISGHTALYWYRQSLGQGPEFLIYFQGTGAADDSGLPNDRFFAVRPEGSVSTLKIQRTERGDSAVYLCASSLDQGTGETQYFGPGTRLLVL.

This clonotype was counted a few times. The chain is built from TRBV20-1 and TRBJ2-7, with a weak D call TRBD1 (6 bases). This CDR3 comprises 12 residues. Trimming removed 8 bases from V and 5 bases from J, with 16 bases in between. CDR1 is DFQATT and CDR2 is SNEGSKA in the germline V gene (reference sequence). In nucleotides, the CDR3 is TGCAGTAGCGCTACAGGGCCCGACGAGCAGTACTTC. The encoded protein is CSSATGPDEQYF.

This clonotype occurred many times. This CDR3 is CASSYLAGAPSYNEQFF. The CDR3 coding sequence is TGCGCCAGCAGCTATCTAGCGGGAGCTCCCTCCTACAATGAGCAGTTCTTC. This chain uses TRBV5-1 with TRBJ2-1, with 10 bases that match TRBD2. V was pared by 3 bases and J by 0 bases, with 6 bases of the junction left unmatched. CDR1 SGHRS and CDR2 YFSETQ come from the germline V gene. The CDR3 contains 17 residues.

This chain connects TRBV9 to TRBJ2-1; D is perhaps TRBD1 (5 bases). CDR3 size: 19 residues. Germline V CDR1 and CDR2: SGDLS, YYNGEE. The V gene lost 1 base and the J gene lost 0 bases, with 20 bases spanning the gap. CDR3 sequence: CASSVPIGAGWSSYNEQFF. The CDR3 DNA sequence: TGTGCCAGCAGCGTACCCATAGGGGCAGGGTGGAGCTCCTACAATGAGCAGTTCTTC.

In its sample, this clonotype was seen many times. This sequence joins TRBV20-1 and TRBJ2-3; D possibly matches TRBD1 or TRBD2 (5 bases each). The CDR3 is made up of 13 amino acids. Trimming shortened V by 5 bases and J by 5 bases, and 14 bases separated the two germline ends. Germline CDR1 and CDR2: DFQATT and SNEGSKA (reference sequence). CDR3 bases: TGCAGTGCTCGACCAGAGGGGAGAGATACGCAGTATTTT. Its protein is CSARPEGRDTQYF.

The chain couples TRBV11-2 to TRBJ2-7; the D is unclear. From germline, CDR1 is SGHAT and CDR2 FQNNGV. The CDR3 covers 15 residues. V lost 1 base, J lost 3 bases, and 13 bases lay in between. CDR3 nucleotides: TGTGCCAGCAGCTTAGCCGCACACAGAATCTACGAGCAGTACTTC. Its translation: CASSLAAHRIYEQYF.

This clonotype has at least ten counts. This chain connects TRBV29-1 to TRBJ2-2; D might be TRBD1 (6 bases). The CDR3 contains 15 residues. Germline V CDR1 and CDR2: SQVTM, ANQGSEA. Trimming shortened V by 2 bases and J by 0 bases, and 10 bases separated the two germline ends. The DNA of the CDR3 is TGCAGCGTTGAACACAGGGCTTCGAACACCGGGGAGCTGTTTTTT. Protein: CSVEHRASNTGELFF.

This clonotype was counted at least ten times. V is TRBV29-1 and J is TRBJ2-5; 10 bases line up with TRBD2. CDR3 length: 14 residues. Trimming at V came to 6 bases and at J to 5 bases, leaving 9 bases not matched to a gene. CDR1 and CDR2 from the germline V gene are SQVTM and ANQGSEA. The CDR3 DNA follows: TGCAGCGTGGGTCTAGCGGGAGTTGGGGAGACCCAGTACTTC. This codes for CSVGLAGVGETQYF.

This clonotype was detected many times. The chain links TRBV7-8 to TRBJ1-1; D is unresolved. V was shortened by 2 bases and J by 0 bases, with 10 bases between the two germline ends. This CDR3 is built from 15 residues. Germline V gives CDR1 SGHVS, CDR2 FQNEAQ. The CDR3 DNA sequence: TGTGCCAGCAGCTTAAAGACGACTTTGAACACTGAAGCTTTCTTT. This encodes CASSLKTTLNTEAFF.

The CDR3: CASSQGQGSEAFF. CDR3 nucleotides: TGCGCCAGCAGCCAAGGACAGGGATCTGAAGCTTTCTTT. This chain uses TRBV4-1 with TRBJ1-1, with TRBD1 matching 7 bases. Germline CDR1 MGHRA, CDR2 YSYEKL. The V gene end was trimmed by 1 base and the J gene end by 6 bases; junction bases not matched to a gene: 2. CDR3 length: 13 residues.

This clonotype was detected ten times or more. The chain uses TRBV12-5 and TRBJ2-5; TRBD2 aligns across 8 bases. Trimming took 6 bases from V and 4 from J; bases not matched to a gene: 13. The germline gives CDR1 LGHNT, CDR2 FRNRAP. The CDR3 totals 16 residues. CDR3 loop: CASGDGLAEVPETQYF. The DNA of the CDR3 is TGTGCTAGTGGAGACGGACTAGCAGAGGTTCCAGAGACCCAGTACTTC.

This clonotype was seen repeatedly, ten times or more. The chain is built from TRBV12-3 or TRBV12-4 and TRBJ2-3, with D perhaps matching TRBD2 (5 bases). The length of the CDR3 is 13 residues. The germline V and J ends were trimmed by 6 bases and 7 bases, with 14 bases remaining between them. This chain's CDR3 is CASRGVRGYTQYF. CDR3 DNA sequence: TGTGCCAGCAGGGGAGTCCGCGGGTATACGCAGTATTTT.

This clonotype was counted many times. For the CDR3, the DNA is TGTGCCAGCAGCCCCCGCGAGTGGAACACTGAAGCTTTCTTT. Amino acid sequence: CASSPREWNTEAFF. The chain combines TRBV5-6 with TRBJ1-1; no reliable D call. Germline CDR1 reads SGHDT; CDR2 reads YYEEEE. This CDR3 has 14 residues. V was cut by 4 bases and J by 1 base, with 11 bases left in between.

This clonotype was detected ten times or more. The chain has TRBV12-3 or TRBV12-4 and TRBJ1-5, with D possibly matching TRBD1 (5 bases). The CDR3 is 16 amino acids. V was clipped by 0 bases and J by 3 bases, with 12 bases between them. The CDR3 DNA sequence: TGTGCCAGCAGTTTAGCAGGGGAAGGAGTCAATCAGCCCCAGCATTTT. Amino acid sequence: CASSLAGEGVNQPQHF.

This clonotype showed up many times. The V and J genes are TRBV15 and TRBJ2-2; D is unresolved. CDR3 length: 14 residues. Trimming pared 1 base from V and 0 bases from J, leaving 3 bases between. The germline V gene has CDR1 LNHNV and CDR2 YYDKDF (reference sequence). CDR3 sequence: CATSRVPNTGELFF. As DNA, the CDR3 is TGTGCCACCAGCAGAGTCCCGAACACCGGGGAGCTGTTTTTT.

This clonotype was recorded many times. The chain links TRBV5-1 to TRBJ2-5; the D is unclear. The V gene's germline CDR1 is SGHRS and CDR2 YFSETQ. This CDR3 contains 15 residues. The V and J ends lost 0 bases and 7 bases respectively, with 16 bases between them. The CDR3 is CASSLGAAIISTQYF. The CDR3 nucleotides are TGCGCCAGCAGCTTGGGGGCGGCTATCATATCGACCCAGTACTTC.

The chain carries TRBV5-1 and TRBJ2-1; perhaps TRBD2 as D (6 bases). Germline values: CDR1 SGHRS, CDR2 YFSETQ. V lost 3 bases and J lost 8, with 24 bases in between. The CDR3 contains 17 residues. CDR3 protein: CASSYFPGGAPRDEQFF. The CDR3 bases are TGCGCCAGCAGCTACTTCCCCGGAGGGGCCCCTAGGGATGAGCAGTTCTTC. Supplemented by reference TRBV5-1 and TRBJ2-1, the full variable domain reads KAGVTQTPRYLIKTRGQQVTLSCSPISGHRSVSWYQQTPGQGLQFLFEYFSETQRNKGNFPGRFSGRQFSNSRSEMNVSTLELGDSALYLCASSYFPGGAPRDEQFFGPGTRLTVL.

This clonotype appeared many times. This sequence joins TRBV20-1 and TRBJ2-4; D remains unclear. Germline V gives CDR1 DFQATT, CDR2 SNEGSKA (reference sequence). The CDR3 consists of 13 residues. Trimming stripped 3 bases from V and 3 bases from J, with 9 bases between. The CDR3 reads CSARIIGKNIQYF. The CDR3 DNA reads as TGCAGTGCTAGGATTATTGGCAAAAACATTCAGTACTTC.